The 24 T cell receptor beta chains reported below all come from one sample, sequenced in a study of blood T cell repertoires in COVID-19. The method was immunoSEQ multiplex PCR; TCRdb's version includes in-frame clones alone and lacks a portion of them. The sample holds around 100,000 clones; 75% to 90% are singletons and the top ten take around 8.5%. The sequenced sample consisted of peripheral blood. Every receptor here comes from a woman aged 40 to 50 with acute or convalescent COVID-19.

This chain links TRBV19 with TRBJ2-1, with a tentative D call TRBD2 (6 bases). Per germline, CDR1 LNHDA and CDR2 SQIVND (reference sequence). This CDR3 region has 13 residues. V was cut by 5 bases and J by 2 bases, with 7 bases left in between. The CDR3 protein is CASSGEAYNEQFF. The CDR3 DNA reads TGTGCCAGTAGTGGGGAGGCCTACAATGAGCAGTTCTTC. The entire variable domain, with the rest obtained from reference TRBV19 and TRBJ2-1, is as follows: DGGITQSPKYLFRKEGQNVTLSCEQNLNHDAMYWYRQDPGQGLRLIYYSQIVNDFQKGDIAEGYSVSREKKESFPLTVTSAQKNPTAFYLCASSGEAYNEQFFGPGTRLTVL.

The chain combines TRBV2 with TRBJ2-3; D gene ambiguous. The ends were cut back, 8 bases at V and 2 bases at J, with 8 bases in the middle. CDR1 SNHLY and CDR2 FYNNEI come from the germline V gene. This CDR3 is built from 12 residues. This CDR3 reads CASEDYTDTQYF. CDR3 DNA: TGTGCCAGCGAGGATTACACAGATACGCAGTATTTT.

The V and J genes are TRBV5-4 and TRBJ1-6; 10 bases map to TRBD1. Looked up from germline, CDR1 is SGHNT and CDR2 is YYREEE (reference sequence). This CDR3 comprises 18 residues. V lost 0 bases, J lost 4 bases, and 7 bases stayed unmatched. CDR3 sequence reads: CASSLGPGQGRYNSPLHF. The CDR3 region has the DNA TGTGCCAGCAGCTTGGGCCCGGGACAGGGGCGATATAATTCACCCCTCCACTTT.

Note on this clone: A read error may produce the germline difference seen at one junction end. The chain joins TRBV3-1 (or the pseudogene TRBV3-2) to TRBJ1-2, with D possibly TRBD1 on 5 matching bases. This CDR3 is built from 14 residues. Germline CDR1 and CDR2: LGHDT and YNNKEL (reference sequence). The CDR3 DNA sequence: TGTGCCGGCAGCCAAGGTCGACAGAACTATGGCTACACCTTC. Its protein is CAGSQGRQNYGYTF.

The table lists this clone with a few counts. CDR3 in DNA: TGTGCCTGGAGTGTACTCGGAGGGGGCTATGAAAAACTGTTTTTT. It is translated as CAWSVLGGGYEKLFF. The chain recombines TRBV30 with TRBJ1-4, with 7 bases matching TRBD1. Losses at the gene ends were 0 bases for V and 6 bases for J; bases not matched to a gene: 7. Germline V gene lookup returns CDR1 GTSNPN and CDR2 SVGIG (reference sequence). The CDR3 is 15 residues long.

This clone was detected only a few times. This chain links TRBV18 with TRBJ1-6; 8 nucleotides line up with TRBD1. The CDR3 runs 19 residues. Germline V CDR1 and CDR2: KGHSH, LQKENI. Trimming removed 1 base from V and 5 bases from J; junction bases left unmatched: 13. CDR3: CASSPRGIGQGANNSPLHF. CDR3 bases: TGTGCCAGCTCACCACGAGGTATAGGGCAGGGGGCGAATAATTCACCCCTCCACTTT. The whole variable domain, filled in from reference TRBV18 and TRBJ1-6, reads NAGVMQNPRHLVRRRGQEARLRCSPMKGHSHVYWYRQLPEEGLKFMVYLQKENIIDESGMPKERFSAEFPKEGPSILRIQQVVRGDSAAYFCASSPRGIGQGANNSPLHFGNGTRLTVT.

The CDR3 protein is CASSSIYEQYF. CDR3 nucleotides: TGTGCCAGCAGCTCCATTTACGAGCAGTACTTC. The chain joins TRBV9 to TRBJ2-7; D uncertain. CDR1 and CDR2 from the germline V gene are SGDLS and YYNGEE. Deletions cut 4 bases from V and 4 bases from J, with 6 bases between. This CDR3 is 11 amino acids long.

This clone was observed a single time. The chain couples TRBV11-2 to TRBJ2-1; 9 bases line up with TRBD2. V gave up 1 base and J gave up 9 bases; unmatched junction bases: 10. In germline, CDR1 is SGHAT, CDR2 FQNNGV. This CDR3 region has 16 residues. The CDR3: CASSLGISSGDAEQFF. The CDR3 coding sequence is TGTGCCAGCAGCTTAGGCATCTCTAGCGGGGATGCTGAGCAGTTCTTC.

The genes are TRBV6-5 and TRBJ2-1; D is perhaps TRBD2 (5 bases). The germline CDR1 and CDR2 sequences are MNHEY and SVGAGI. The CDR3 runs 15 residues. V lost 8 bases, J lost 0 bases, and 14 bases lay in between. Written as DNA, the CDR3 is TGTGCCAGCCGAACGGGGTCCACCTCCTACAATGAGCAGTTCTTC. Amino acids: CASRTGSTSYNEQFF.

V usage is TRBV2 and J usage is TRBJ2-5; 7 bases are a match to TRBD2. CDR1 and CDR2 from the germline V gene are SNHLY and FYNNEI. CDR3 length: 17 residues. With 3 bases clipped from V and 3 bases from J, the junction kept 13 bases outside the gene matches. The CDR3 sequence is CASSEPQIAGVKETQYF. The CDR3 region has the DNA TGTGCCAGCAGTGAGCCCCAGATAGCGGGCGTTAAAGAGACCCAGTACTTC.

The J gene is TRBJ1-1, the V gene TRBV27, with D unresolved. The V end was cut by 3 bases, the J end by 4 bases, with 9 bases between. The CDR3 runs 13 residues. Per germline, CDR1 MNHEY and CDR2 SMNVEV (reference sequence). The CDR3 nucleotides read TGTGCCAGCAGTTTGAAAGGGAGCACTGAAGCTTTCTTT. Protein: CASSLKGSTEAFF.

The genes are TRBV5-1 and TRBJ2-1; 7 bases align to TRBD1. The germline V gene encodes CDR1 SGHRS and CDR2 YFSETQ. The junction had 3 bases not matched to a gene; V was cut back by 2 bases and J by 4 bases. The length of the CDR3 is 14 residues. CDR3 loop: CASSFDREYNEQFF. The CDR3 nucleotides are TGCGCCAGCAGCTTTGACAGGGAATACAATGAGCAGTTCTTC.

The chain links TRBV6-1 to TRBJ1-4; no reliable D call. CDR3 length equals 17 residues. Germline V lookup: CDR1 MNHNS, CDR2 SASEGT. Trimming took off 2 bases at V and 8 bases at J, with 21 bases between the two ends. The CDR3 region is CASSEIAGHLYREKLFF. The CDR3 nucleotides read TGTGCCAGCAGTGAAATTGCGGGCCACCTCTATCGGGAAAAACTGTTTTTT.

This sequence joins TRBV7-2 and TRBJ1-2; D is unresolved. In germline, CDR1 is SGHTA, CDR2 FQGNSA. V was shortened by 5 bases and J by 5 bases, with 12 bases between the two germline ends. The CDR3 extends over 13 amino acids. CDR3 amino acids: CASSPGILYGYTF. The CDR3 nucleotides are TGTGCCAGCAGCCCGGGGATTTTATATGGCTACACCTTC.

The chain combines TRBV29-1 with TRBJ1-1, with 7 bases lining up with TRBD1. Germline assignment: CDR1 SQVTM and CDR2 ANQGSEA. V shed 7 bases, J shed 5 bases, and the junction held 7 bases outside the gene matches. The CDR3 sequence is 12 residues long. Written as DNA, the CDR3 is TGCAGCGCTTTGACAGGGTGGACTGAAGCTTTCTTT. This gives the protein CSALTGWTEAFF.

This chain links TRBV18 with TRBJ2-2, with 8 bases lining up with TRBD1. Germline-derived CDR1 and CDR2 are KGHSH and LQKENI. The ends lost 0 bases at V and 7 bases at J; junction bases unmatched: 4. The CDR3 sequence is 15 residues long. CDR3 in amino acids: CASSPPQGAFGELFF. The CDR3 DNA reads TGTGCCAGCTCACCACCCCAGGGGGCATTCGGGGAGCTGTTTTTT.

The chain uses TRBV6-2 or TRBV6-3 and TRBJ1-1; 7 nucleotides agree with TRBD1. Germline V gene data show CDR1 as MNHEY and CDR2 as SVGEGT. CDR3 size: 15 residues. V lost 6 bases to trimming and J lost 3 bases; unmatched junction nucleotides: 10. The CDR3 sequence: CASRPSGTAYTEAFF. CDR3 nucleotide sequence: TGTGCCAGCAGGCCTTCGGGGACAGCGTACACTGAAGCTTTCTTT.

This chain uses TRBV5-1 with TRBJ1-2; D gene uncertain. The V end was cut by 0 bases, the J end by 2 bases, with 11 bases between. Germline V gene sequence: CDR1 SGHRS, CDR2 YFSETQ. The CDR3 spans 15 residues. CDR3 sequence (DNA): TGCGCCAGCAGCTTGGGGGCCCTTACGAACTATGGCTACACCTTC. Translating gives CASSLGALTNYGYTF.

The chain uses TRBV14 and TRBJ1-2, with a weak D call TRBD1 (6 bases). V lost 6 bases to trimming and J lost 8 bases, with 19 bases between them. CDR1 and CDR2 from the germline V gene are SGHDN and FVKESK. The CDR3 extends over 14 amino acids. The CDR3 protein is CASSPDMGAGGYTF. CDR3 nucleotide sequence: TGTGCCAGCAGTCCGGACATGGGGGCAGGAGGCTACACCTTC.

This clone was detected a few times. This chain links TRBV7-2 with TRBJ1-4; D gene uncertain. CDR1 is SGHTA and CDR2 is FQGNSA in the germline V gene. V shed 5 bases and J shed 6 bases, with 19 bases lying between them. CDR3 size: 16 residues. CDR3 region: CASSAAFTLRDEKLFF. The CDR3 region has the DNA TGTGCCAGCAGCGCCGCTTTTACACTAAGAGATGAAAAACTGTTTTTT.

The chain joins TRBV6-1 to TRBJ1-2; no firm D call. Trimming removed 3 bases at V and 0 bases at J, with 11 bases between. Germline V gene data show CDR1 as MNHNS and CDR2 as SASEGT. The CDR3 runs to 15 residues. This CDR3 is CASSDYSISNYGYTF. The DNA of the CDR3 is TGTGCCAGCAGTGATTACAGTATTTCTAACTATGGCTACACCTTC.

The chain links TRBV5-6 to TRBJ1-6; D is unclear. V shed 3 bases and J shed 7 bases, with 14 bases lying between them. Germline CDR1 SGHDT, CDR2 YYEEEE. The CDR3 consists of 15 residues. The CDR3 bases are TGTGCCAGCAGCTCCGCCGGACTGGGAAATTCACCCCTCCACTTT. This gives the protein CASSSAGLGNSPLHF. The variable domain in full, completed from reference TRBV5-6 and TRBJ1-6, reads DAGVTQSPTHLIKTRGQQVTLRCSPKSGHDTVSWYQQALGQGPQFIFQYYEEEERQRGNFPDRFSGHQFPNYSSELNVNALLLGDSALYLCASSSAGLGNSPLHFGNGTRLTVT.

This clone was detected only once. The rearrangement links TRBV18 to TRBJ2-1; a possible D gene is TRBD1 (5 bases). Trimming removed 6 bases from V and 6 bases from J, with 15 bases in between. The germline gives CDR1 KGHSH, CDR2 LQKENI. The CDR3 is made up of 14 amino acids. The CDR3 DNA is TGTGCCAGCTCCCTCGGCGGACAACGCAATGAGCAGTTCTTC. Translation: CASSLGGQRNEQFF.

This chain connects TRBV12-3 or TRBV12-4 to TRBJ1-2; no firm D call. V shed 3 bases and J shed 4 bases, with 6 bases lying between them. This CDR3 has 12 amino acids. The CDR3 region has the DNA TGTGCCAGCAGTTTGCTCGGCTATGGCTACACCTTC. Translated, it gives CASSLLGYGYTF.